This T cell receptor (beta chain) was identified in a study of post-analysis software for immune sequencing data. Findings of the study overall: Four to six TRBV segments, including TRBV5-6, TRBV5-1 and TRBV20-1, were more frequent in patients than controls. Co-batched samples clustered tightly together by F measure.

The V gene's germline CDR1 is SGHVS and CDR2 FQNEAQ. V was clipped by 5 bases and J by 4 bases; unmatched bases: 10. The CDR3 is made up of 15 amino acids. Concerning this clonotype: What it recognizes is unknown.

Unique molecular identifiers featured in each of the TCR beta cDNA libraries. TCRdb reprocessed the PCR reads via MiXCR and lists one record per CDR3 protein. This table holds about 400,000 distinct CDR3 sequences, 30% to 45% found once. The chain links TRBV7-8 to TRBJ1-2; 7 nucleotides line up with TRBD1. Material for sequencing was blood. The source of this sequence is a girl between 5 and 17 years old with multiple sclerosis. Here the CDR3 DNA reads TGTGCCAGCAGCCCCCCTGAGCAGGGGGTCTATGGCTACACCTTC. Translated, it gives CASSPPEQGVYGYTF.